What follows are 18 T cell receptor beta chains derived from one specimen sequenced in a study of T-cell reconstitution after alpha-beta-depleted transplantation in children. The authors prepared the TCRbeta library with unique molecular identifiers. TCRdb passed the PCR reads through MiXCR, listing each CDR3 protein once. There are around 490,000 distinct CDR3 sequences in the sample; around 10% occur only once, and about 15% lies in the top ten. This sample comprised PBMCs, mostly from graft donor cells, obtained 180 days after TCRalphabeta/CD19-depleted stem cell transplant. All receptors come from a female patient between 2 and 10 years old who had a stem cell transplant for aplastic anemia, so the T cells may come from the graft donor.

This clonotype was observed a few times. The chain employs TRBV18 and TRBJ1-1; no definite D call. The CDR3 runs to 14 residues. The germline CDR1 and CDR2 sequences are KGHSH and LQKENI. V lost 2 bases to trimming and J lost 5 bases, with 12 bases between them. CDR3 in DNA: TGTGCCAGCTCACCAATGACGGTAGATACTGAAGCTTTCTTT. Protein product: CASSPMTVDTEAFF.

The CDR3: CASSRRGGGTYNEQFF. CDR3 DNA sequence: TGTGCCAGCAGCCGAAGAGGGGGCGGGACTTACAATGAGCAGTTCTTC. This sequence joins TRBV7-9 and TRBJ2-1, with D maybe TRBD1 (7 bases). The V gene lost 5 bases and the J gene lost 4 bases, with 18 bases spanning the gap. The CDR3 loop spans 16 amino acids. The germline gives CDR1 SEHNR, CDR2 FQNEAQ (reference sequence).

This clonotype was detected many times. The chain couples TRBV29-1 to TRBJ1-1, with TRBD1 matching over 9 bases. This CDR3 is 14 amino acids long. Trimming cost V 6 bases and J 4 bases; bases outside gene matches: 9. Germline V gene data show CDR1 as SQVTM and CDR2 as ANQGSEA. CDR3 region: CSVAGQGTRTEAFF. Here the CDR3 DNA reads TGCAGCGTAGCTGGACAGGGGACGCGCACTGAAGCTTTCTTT.

This clonotype was detected many times. The chain couples TRBV7-2 to TRBJ2-3, with 11 bases fitting TRBD1. The germline gives CDR1 SGHTA, CDR2 FQGNSA. The CDR3 has 16 residues. Unmatched junction bases numbered 6, after V lost 2 bases and J lost 5 bases. The CDR3 here is CASSLRTGGYVDTQYF. The CDR3 DNA reads TGTGCCAGCAGCTTAAGGACAGGGGGCTACGTAGATACGCAGTATTTT.

This clonotype was picked up a small number of times. The J gene is TRBJ1-2, the V gene TRBV12-3 or TRBV12-4; TRBD1 matches 7 bases. The junction had 10 bases not matched to a gene; V was cut back by 6 bases and J by 6 bases. The CDR3 has 14 amino acids. CDR3 DNA sequence: TGTGCCAGCAGCCCCGGACAGGCGGGAAATGGCTACACCTTC. This translates into CASSPGQAGNGYTF.

DNA of the CDR3: TGTGCCAGCAGTTATATCCAGGGCGACTGGCGAATGAGGGGGATTGAGACCCAGTACTTC. Protein: CASSYIQGDWRMRGIETQYF. The chain recombines TRBV6-2 or TRBV6-3 with TRBJ2-5; D possibly corresponds to TRBD1 (6 bases). Germline CDR1 and CDR2: MNHEY and SVGEGT. This CDR3 contains 20 residues. Trimming pared 3 bases from V and 5 bases from J, leaving 31 bases between.

V is TRBV7-9 and J is TRBJ1-5; D unclear. Trimming took off 2 bases at V and 5 bases at J, with 10 bases between the two ends. CDR1 is SEHNR and CDR2 is FQNEAQ in the germline V gene (reference sequence). This CDR3 comprises 14 residues. In nucleotides, the CDR3 is TGTGCCAGCAGCTTAAGTTGGGGTGATCAGCCCCAGCATTTT. Translating it yields CASSLSWGDQPQHF.

The table lists this clonotype with a few counts. The chain uses TRBV24-1 and TRBJ1-5; D is uncertain. CDR1 is KGHDR and CDR2 is SFDVKD in the germline V gene. The CDR3 length is 14 residues. Between the trimmed V and J ends, which lost 5 bases and 5 bases, there was a span of 12 bases. CDR3 DNA sequence: TGTGCCACCAGTGGCCCCCTACCATATCAGCCCCAGCATTTT. Its protein is CATSGPLPYQPQHF.

The chain recombines TRBV21-1 with TRBJ2-3; the D call of TRBD2 is as the table states it, not checked on the DNA. TRBV21-1 is labeled a pseudogene. CDR3 length: 14 residues. CDR3 DNA sequence: TGTGCCAGCAGCTTGGGGAGGGAAACAGATACGCAGTATTTT. Translation gives CASSLGRETDTQYF.

This clonotype was counted once. Here the CDR3 omits its conserved ending phenylalanine or tryptophan, so a read error is the likely source. The chain links TRBV4-3 to TRBJ2-1, with TRBD2 matching 7 bases. CDR1 is LGHNA and CDR2 is YSLEER in the germline V gene. Trimming removed 4 bases from V and 6 bases from J; junction bases left unmatched: 15. CDR3 size: 17 residues. For the CDR3, the DNA is TGCGCCAGCAGCCCATCTCGGGCTGGCGGGAGTTTCAATGAGCAGTTCTTG. Translation: CASSPSRAGGSFNEQFL.

This clonotype has at least ten counts. The chain is built from TRBV7-8 and TRBJ1-6; D may be TRBD1 (5 bases). The germline gives CDR1 SGHVS, CDR2 FQNEAQ. There are 15 residues in the CDR3. Trimming removed 0 bases from V and 3 bases from J, with 6 bases in between. CDR3 loop: CASSLAGVYNSPLHF. The CDR3 DNA follows: TGTGCCAGCAGCTTAGCGGGGGTCTATAATTCACCCCTCCACTTT.

V gene TRBV29-1 combines with J gene TRBJ1-5; 9 bases align to TRBD1. The trim removed 6 bases at V and 5 bases at J, leaving 2 bases unmatched. The CDR3 loop spans 12 amino acids. Germline-derived CDR1 and CDR2 are SQVTM and ANQGSEA. The CDR3 DNA sequence: TGCAGCGTGACAGGGGGAGATCAGCCCCAGCATTTT. It specifies CSVTGGDQPQHF.

This clonotype was picked up one time. CDR3 coding DNA: TGCAGTGTTAATAGGCGGGGCGGGAACACAGATACGCAGTATTTT. Protein product: CSVNRRGGNTDTQYF. The chain carries TRBV20-1 and TRBJ2-3; TRBD2 might be the D (6 bases). Trimming stripped 7 bases from V and 2 bases from J, with 19 bases between. CDR1 is DFQATT, CDR2 SNEGSKA, per germline (reference sequence). The CDR3 is 15 residues long.

The CDR3 DNA follows: TGCGCCAGCAGCCCCGGCCGAGGACTAGCGGGTTCCTACGAGCAGTACTTC. This codes for CASSPGRGLAGSYEQYF. The chain has TRBV4-3 and TRBJ2-7; 11 bases agree with TRBD2. Germline trimming cut 4 bases from V and 1 base from J; bases unmatched to any gene: 9. There are 17 residues in the CDR3. The germline V gene encodes CDR1 LGHNA and CDR2 YSLEER.

The chain uses TRBV4-3 and TRBJ2-3; D uncertain. Germline values: CDR1 LGHNA, CDR2 YSLEER. Trimming removed 1 base from V and 7 bases from J, with 9 bases in between. This CDR3 has 13 residues. CDR3 sequence reads: CASSQGPPNTQYF. Written as DNA, the CDR3 is TGCGCCAGCAGCCAAGGTCCCCCCAATACGCAGTATTTT.

There are many counts of this clonotype. This chain's CDR3 is CASSLATVAKNIQYF. DNA for the CDR3: TGTGCCAGCAGCTTAGCGACAGTAGCCAAAAACATTCAGTACTTC. The chain links TRBV7-2 to TRBJ2-4; TRBD1 is a possible D gene (5 bases). CDR3 length equals 15 residues. V lost 0 bases and J 0 bases, leaving 6 bases between the germline ends. Germline-derived CDR1 and CDR2 are SGHTA and FQGNSA.

This clonotype was found many times. The rearrangement joins TRBV29-1 to TRBJ2-2; D is unresolved. CDR3 length: 11 amino acids. CDR1 SQVTM and CDR2 ANQGSEA come from the germline V gene. Trimming pared 5 bases from V and 8 bases from J, leaving 9 bases between. CDR3 nucleotide sequence: TGCAGCGTTTCATTTTTGGGGGAGCTGTTTTTT. This gives the protein CSVSFLGELFF.

In this sample, this clonotype turned up a few times. V gene TRBV6-1 combines with J gene TRBJ2-5; 8 bases fit TRBD2. CDR1 is MNHNS, CDR2 SASEGT, per germline. Germline trimming cut 2 bases from V and 2 bases from J; bases unmatched to any gene: 7. The CDR3 sequence is 16 residues long. DNA for the CDR3: TGTGCCAGCAGTGAATTGTCGGCTAGCGGGCAAGAGACCCAGTACTTC. Translated: CASSELSASGQETQYF.